The 8 T cell receptor beta chains below all came from one sample that was sequenced in a study of blood T cell repertoires in COVID-19. Profiled with immunoSEQ multiplex PCR; TCRdb holds only in-frame clones, not every one. The sample contains 250,000 or so clones, roughly 84% of which appear only once. The sequenced material came from peripheral blood. These receptor sequences come from a woman between 40 and 50 years old who had recovered from COVID-19.

The V gene is TRBV7-9, the J gene TRBJ1-1, with D maybe TRBD1 (6 bases). Trimming shortened V by 5 bases and J by 0 bases, and 22 bases separated the two germline ends. Looked up from germline, CDR1 is SEHNR and CDR2 is FQNEAQ (reference sequence). The CDR3 runs to 18 residues. The CDR3 spells CASSRNRAGGELNTEAFF. The CDR3 DNA reads as TGTGCCAGCAGCCGAAACAGGGCCGGAGGCGAATTGAACACTGAAGCTTTCTTT.

V usage is TRBV10-3 and J usage is TRBJ2-2, with 10 positions matching TRBD1. CDR1 is ENHRY and CDR2 is SYGVKD in the germline V gene. V shed 6 bases and J 5 bases; nucleotides not matched to a gene: 6. The CDR3 runs 15 residues. The CDR3 reads CAIRVTGGRTGELFF. CDR3 coding DNA: TGTGCCATCAGGGTGACAGGGGGCCGGACCGGGGAGCTGTTTTTT.

The rearrangement links TRBV2 to TRBJ1-1; 10 bases are shared with TRBD1. Per the germline V gene, CDR1 is SNHLY and CDR2 is FYNNEI. The CDR3 runs 13 residues. Germline trimming cut 8 bases from V and 10 bases from J; bases unmatched to any gene: 10. DNA for the CDR3: TGTGCCAGCCGGAGGGACAGGGGCTCGGTAGCTTTCTTT. Its translation is CASRRDRGSVAFF.

This rearrangement joins TRBV7-2 to TRBJ1-1; D ambiguous. Trimming stripped 2 bases from V and 1 base from J, with 14 bases between. This CDR3 has 16 residues. CDR1 is SGHTA and CDR2 is FQGNSA in the germline V gene. Here the CDR3 DNA reads TGTGCCAGCAGCTTACGGCAGACTACACCGAACACTGAAGCTTTCTTT. This gives the protein CASSLRQTTPNTEAFF.

The V and J genes are TRBV5-4 and TRBJ1-2; D perhaps matches TRBD1 (5 bases). V was cut by 0 bases and J by 1 base, with 13 bases left in between. CDR1 SGHNT and CDR2 YYREEE come from the germline V gene (reference sequence). The CDR3 length is 16 residues. The CDR3 protein is CASSLDGHRRNYGYTF. The CDR3 coding sequence is TGTGCCAGCAGCTTGGACGGACACCGGCGTAACTATGGCTACACCTTC.

Remarks on this clone: Within the sample, other DNA sequences also encode this same CDR3. The chain carries TRBV2 and TRBJ2-3; 11 bases agree with TRBD2. Germline V gene data show CDR1 as SNHLY and CDR2 as FYNNEI. The junction had 2 bases not matched to a gene; V was cut back by 3 bases and J by 3 bases. The CDR3 has 15 residues. The DNA for the CDR3 is TGTGCCAGCAGTGAGCTAGCGGGGGGTACAGATACGCAGTATTTT. Protein: CASSELAGGTDTQYF.

The chain recombines TRBV5-1 with TRBJ2-6; D unresolved. Germline loops: CDR1 SGHRS, CDR2 YFSETQ. This CDR3 spans 15 amino acids. Trimming removed 2 bases from V and 0 bases from J, with 6 bases in between. The CDR3 DNA follows: TGCGCCAGCAGCTTTCAAGCCTCTGGGGCCAACGTCCTGACTTTC. Translated, it gives CASSFQASGANVLTF.

The genes are TRBV28 and TRBJ1-5, with 9 positions matching TRBD1. CDR1 and CDR2 (germline): MDHEN, SYDVKM. J was trimmed by 3 bases and V by 7 bases; bases with no gene match: 10. The CDR3 loop spans 16 amino acids. The CDR3 region is CASNRRQGGYNQPQHF. The CDR3 DNA sequence: TGTGCCAGCAACCGAAGACAGGGGGGCTACAATCAGCCCCAGCATTTT.